Listed below are T cell receptor beta chains from one sample, sequenced in a study of cytotoxic CD8 clonotypes in ibrutinib-treated CLL. TCRdb's table, derived via immunoSEQ multiplex PCR, lists solely in-frame clones and lacks some. The sample lists about 300,000 clones, approximately 79% occurring once. The sample consisted of PBMCs, taken at disease progression, from a patient treated with ibrutinib. These TCRs come from a human donor with chronic lymphocytic leukemia. Both conserved end residues are part of each CDR3. The D gene is left open where the match is weak. Clone size is stated in some rows and not others, as once, few, many or a class when expanded.

d_gene | j_gene | v_gene | len | abundance | CDR3nt | CDR3aa
- | TRBJ2-2 | TRBV5-1 | 15 | - | TGCGCCAGCAGCGGGGGACTGGCGAACACCGGGGAGCTGTTTTTT | CASSGGLANTGELFF
- | TRBJ2-7 | TRBV28 | 17 | - | TGTGCCAGCAGTTGGGGACGGAGGGGGCCTTACCCCTACGAGCAGTACTTC | CASSWGRRGPYPYEQYF
- | TRBJ1-2 | TRBV4-2 | 15 | - | TGTGCCAGCAGCCCAAGCTGGATCGGCACTTGGGGCTACACCTTC | CASSPSWIGTWGYTF
TRBD1 | TRBJ2-7 | TRBV2 | 14 | - | TGTGCCAGCAGGCTGACCAGGGGGCATTACGAGCAGTACTTC | CASRLTRGHYEQYF
- | TRBJ2-5 | TRBV6-6 | 14 | - | TGTGCCAGCAGTTTCGGGGATTTACAAGAGACCCAGTACTTC | CASSFGDLQETQYF
- | TRBJ2-7 | TRBV9 | 13 | - | TGTGCCAGCAGCGCCCAGGATTTCTACGAGCAGTACTTC | CASSAQDFYEQYF
TRBD1 | TRBJ1-2 | TRBV6-5 | 13 | - | TGTGCCAGTAAGGACAGGGGATTAAATGGCTACACCTTC | CASKDRGLNGYTF
- | TRBJ1-1 | TRBV4-1 | 16 | - | TGCGCCAGCAGCCCGGCCGTTCAAGGGCTTCACACTGAAGCTTTCTTT | CASSPAVQGLHTEAFF
- | TRBJ2-2 | TRBV5-1 | 15 | - | TGCGCCAGCAGCTTGGTGGCAGGGCGCACCGGGGAGCTGTTTTTT | CASSLVAGRTGELFF
- | TRBJ2-1 | TRBV27 | 12 | few | TGTGCCAGCAGCACTTGGAAAAATGAGCAGTTCTTC | CASSTWKNEQFF
TRBD1 | TRBJ2-1 | TRBV28 | 18 | once | TGTGCCAGCAGTGCTCCGGGACAGGGAAGCGGACATGCCAATGAGCAGTTCTTC | CASSAPGQGSGHANEQFF
- | TRBJ2-7 | TRBV7-8 | 13 | - | TGTGCCAGCAGCTTAATCAGCTCCTACGAGCAGTACTTC | CASSLISSYEQYF
- | TRBJ2-3 | TRBV7-3 | 14 | few | TGTGCCAGCAGCTTCTTGGCAGCAGGAGATACGCAGTATTTT | CASSFLAAGDTQYF
- | TRBJ1-5 | TRBV21-1 | 19 | - | TGTGCCAGCAGCCATATTTCGGAGGGGGCCCAGTATAGCAATCAGCCCCAGCATTTT | CASSHISEGAQYSNQPQHF
TRBD1 | TRBJ2-7 | TRBV29-1 | 14 | - | TGCAGCGTTGAAGGGACAGGGGGCGATTACGAGCAGTACTTC | CSVEGTGGDYEQYF
- | TRBJ1-2 | TRBV4-1 | 13 | - | TGCGCCAGCAGCCAAGGTTTAGCCTATGGCTACACCTTC | CASSQGLAYGYTF
- | TRBJ2-1 | TRBV5-1 | 13 | - | TGCGCCAGCAGCCCAAACAGGGAGAGTGAGCAGTTCTTC | CASSPNRESEQFF
- | TRBJ2-1 | TRBV6-5 | 14 | - | TGTGCCACCAGACAGAAAATATCCTACAATGAGCAGTTCTTC | CATRQKISYNEQFF
TRBD1 | TRBJ2-4 | TRBV19 | 20 | few | TGTGCCAGTAGTATACTACATCCCCTTGGGACAGCTCCTGCCAAAAACATTCAGTACTTC | CASSILHPLGTAPAKNIQYF
TRBD2 | TRBJ2-1 | TRBV4-3 | 17 | - | TGCGCCAGCAGCCAATACTCCTGGCTAGCGGGAGACAATGAGCAGTTCTTC | CASSQYSWLAGDNEQFF
- | TRBJ2-6 | TRBV2 | 15 | few | TGTGCCAGCAGTGCAGTGGGCTCTGGGGCCAACGTCCTGACTTTC | CASSAVGSGANVLTF
- | TRBJ1-2 | TRBV19 | 14 | - | TGTGCCAGTAGGACGGGGGGCGCTGGCTATGGCTACACCTTC | CASRTGGAGYGYTF
- | TRBJ2-7 | TRBV10-2 | 14 | - | TGCGCCAGCAGTCAAGGGGGAGGGGTCTACGAGCAGTACTTC | CASSQGGGVYEQYF
- | TRBJ1-2 | TRBV6-5 | 14 | few | TGTGCCAGCAGTCCTACTCGCTCCGGCTATGGCTACACCTTC | CASSPTRSGYGYTF
- | TRBJ2-7 | TRBV13 | 15 | - | TGTGCCAGCAGCCCCGGGGGGCGGGGGAGCTACGAGCAGTACTTC | CASSPGGRGSYEQYF
TRBD1 | TRBJ2-1 | TRBV9 | 16 | - | TGTGCCAGCAGCCCCCAGACAGGGCCTATAACGCTAGAGCAGTTCTTC | CASSPQTGPITLEQFF
- | TRBJ1-1 | TRBV28 | 11 | - | TGTGCCAGCAGTTTTATCGGGGAAGCTTTCTTT | CASSFIGEAFF
- | TRBJ1-2 | TRBV25-1 | 14 | few | TGTGCCAGCAGTGAACTAGCAGGGAACTATGGCTACACCTTC | CASSELAGNYGYTF
- | TRBJ1-2 | TRBV28 | 15 | - | TGTGCCAGCAGTTCGCCGACAGGAGTGTTCTATGGCTACACCTTC | CASSSPTGVFYGYTF
- | TRBJ1-5 | TRBV4-2 | 16 | once | TGTGCCAGCAGCCCCCGTGAGGGGCAAAGCAATCAGCCCCAGCATTTT | CASSPREGQSNQPQHF
- | TRBJ1-1 | TRBV11-2 | 15 | few | TGTGCCAGCAGCCAACCTTTTGAGGGAAGGACTGAAGCTTTCTTT | CASSQPFEGRTEAFF
- | TRBJ2-7 | TRBV28 | 14 | - | TGTGCCAGCAGTTTTTTACCGGAGAACCACGAGCAGTACTTC | CASSFLPENHEQYF
- | TRBJ1-2 | TRBV2 | 15 | - | TGTGCCAGCACCCATGAGGGGGGGGCGCCGTACGGCTACACCTTC | CASTHEGGAPYGYTF
TRBD1 | TRBJ1-2 | TRBV19 | 13 | - | TGTGCCAGTCACGGACAGGCGGACTATGGCTACACCTTC | CASHGQADYGYTF
- | TRBJ2-7 | TRBV5-6 | 17 | - | TGTGCCAGCAGCTTGGTTCGGTGGGACGGGAGCTCCTACGAGCAGTACTTC | CASSLVRWDGSSYEQYF
TRBD1 | TRBJ2-7 | TRBV15 | 16 | - | TGTGCCACCAGCAGGAGCCAGGGGGCGAAAGGTAACGAGCAGTACTTC | CATSRSQGAKGNEQYF
TRBD2 | TRBJ2-7 | TRBV5-6 | 17 | - | TGTGCCAGCACCCTGGGACTAGCGGGGGGGTCACGCTACGAGCAGTACTTC | CASTLGLAGGSRYEQYF
- | TRBJ1-3 | TRBV7-9 | 14 | - | TGTGCCAGCAGCTTAGCAGTCTCTGGAAACACCATATATTTT | CASSLAVSGNTIYF
- | TRBJ2-7 | TRBV5-1 | 12 | - | TGCGCCAGCAGCTACACTCGGGGTGAGCAGTACTTC | CASSYTRGEQYF
- | TRBJ1-6 | TRBV4-1 | 14 | - | TGCGCCAGCAGCCAAGATATAAGGAGTTCACCCCTCCACTTT | CASSQDIRSSPLHF
- | TRBJ2-1 | TRBV5-8 | 12 | - | TGTGCCAGCAGCAGTGTTAGCGGACGGCAGTTCTTC | CASSSVSGRQFF